Listed here are 8 T cell receptor beta chains from one sample, sequenced in a study of blood T cell repertoires in COVID-19. TCRdb's copy holds only in-frame clones and misses some; the assay was immunoSEQ multiplex PCR. The sample yields around 200,000 clones, under 85% seen once. What was sequenced was peripheral blood. Receptor source: a woman aged 25-40 years with COVID-19, enrolled during active disease.

The J gene is TRBJ1-3, the V gene TRBV3-1 (or the pseudogene TRBV3-2), with a weak D call TRBD1 (6 bases). This CDR3 is built from 15 residues. CDR1 is LGHDT, CDR2 YNNKEL, per germline (reference sequence). V dropped 4 bases and J dropped 0 bases, with 10 bases sitting between them. CDR3 bases: TGTGCCAGCAGCCTCGGGACATTCTCTGGAAACACCATATATTTT. Translating gives CASSLGTFSGNTIYF.

V is TRBV4-3 and J is TRBJ2-6; no clear D. Germline V gives CDR1 LGHNA, CDR2 YSLEER. The CDR3 totals 20 residues. V was trimmed by 0 bases and J by 0 bases, leaving 18 bases between them. CDR3 coding DNA: TGCGCCAGCAGCCAAGACGAATTAGACTTTACCCGCTCTGGGGCCAACGTCCTGACTTTC. This sequence encodes CASSQDELDFTRSGANVLTF.

In this sample, this clone turned up once. This sequence joins TRBV18 and TRBJ1-3; 8 positions match TRBD1. Germline V lookup: CDR1 KGHSH, CDR2 LQKENI. J gave up 0 bases and V 3 bases, and 7 bases lay outside the gene matches. This CDR3 comprises 17 residues. The chain's CDR3 is CASSPLGQEASGNTIYF. The CDR3 DNA reads as TGTGCCAGCTCACCGCTGGGACAGGAAGCCTCTGGAAACACCATATATTTT.

J is TRBJ2-7 and V is TRBV18; the match to TRBD2 covers 7 bases. V shed 5 bases and J 0 bases; nucleotides not matched to a gene: 1. In germline, CDR1 is KGHSH, CDR2 LQKENI. The CDR3 is 13 residues long. CDR3 in amino acids: CASSRTSSYEQYF. The CDR3, as DNA: TGTGCCAGCTCAAGGACTAGCTCCTACGAGCAGTACTTC.

This sequence joins TRBV11-2 and TRBJ2-1, with 8 bases identical to TRBD2. The CDR3 loop spans 18 amino acids. The V and J ends lost 5 bases and 7 bases, in that order; junction bases with no gene match: 19. The V gene's germline CDR1 is SGHAT and CDR2 FQNNGV. The CDR3, as DNA: TGTGCCAGCAGCCGAGCGGGACTAGTTCTTTCTGGGGGGAATGAGCAGTTCTTC. Protein: CASSRAGLVLSGGNEQFF. Drawing the rest from reference TRBV11-2 and TRBJ2-1, the complete variable domain is EAGVAQSPRYKIIEKRQSVAFWCNPISGHATLYWYQQILGQGPKLLIQFQNNGVVDDSQLPKDRFSAERLKGVDSTLKIQPAKLEDSAVYLCASSRAGLVLSGGNEQFFGPGTRLTVL.

The chain has TRBV5-6 and TRBJ1-1, with D unresolved. Trimming stripped 1 base from V and 4 bases from J, with 20 bases between. CDR1 and CDR2 from the germline V gene are SGHDT and YYEEEE. The CDR3 is 17 residues long. CDR3 residues: CASSLRRQGGRGTEAFF. In DNA, the CDR3 is TGTGCCAGCAGCTTGAGGCGGCAAGGAGGCCGGGGCACTGAAGCTTTCTTT.

The chain combines TRBV27 with TRBJ2-2; 8 bases agree with TRBD1. J lost 7 bases, V lost 3 bases, and 4 bases had no gene match. The CDR3 runs 14 residues. Germline V gives CDR1 MNHEY, CDR2 SMNVEV (reference sequence). The CDR3 DNA is TGTGCCAGCAGTTTTCAGGGGGCGGGCGGGGAGCTGTTTTTT. Amino acids: CASSFQGAGGELFF.

V and J are TRBV7-9 and TRBJ1-4, with D possibly being TRBD1 (6 bases). V was pared by 5 bases and J by 4 bases, with 20 bases between. The CDR3 runs to 17 residues. Germline loops: CDR1 SEHNR, CDR2 FQNEAQ (reference sequence). CDR3 in amino acids: CASSPLLSGAINEKLFF. The CDR3 DNA follows: TGTGCCAGCAGCCCACTTCTATCAGGGGCTATTAATGAAAAACTGTTTTTT.